The clone carrying this TCR beta chain was seen many times. As yet, its antigen is unknown. With a J-beta primer mix and a sample-barcoded 5' primer, a second PCR ran about 6 to 11 cycles. Each cDNA molecule, via a template-switch adaptor with 12 random nucleotides, was tagged. One entry per CDR3 protein results from TCRdb running MiXCR on the 5' RACE reads. The data contain hundreds of thousands of distinct CDR3 sequences, under 65% of them singletons. The sample belongs to a study of blood T cells in healthy people across ages. Study results and caveats: Per million T cells, TCR beta diversity dropped about linearly as age rose. Estimated diversity across one million T cells was deemed an underestimate.

The CDR3 spans 15 residues. Germline V gene sequence: CDR1 SGHRS, CDR2 YFSETQ. Trimming took 2 bases from V and 2 from J; bases not matched to a gene: 7. Sequenced input: blood. This sequence joins TRBV5-1 and TRBJ2-7; TRBD1 agrees at 7 bases. This TCR was recovered from a woman of 80 years or more in good health. CDR3 coding DNA: TGCGCCAGCAGCTTAAGACGGACAGGCCCCTACGAGCAGTACTTC. Amino acids: CASSLRRTGPYEQYF.